The present TCR beta chain was sequenced within a study of Ad26.COV2.S vaccination and SARS-CoV-2 variants. Looking at the study overall: Of the COV1001 trial arms, the Ad26.COV2.S arm included the donor. Study findings and constraints: The authors reported substantial breadth in spike-specific CD8+ and CD4+ T cell responses after vaccination.

Remarks on this clone: Its target is not known.

V was trimmed by 0 bases and J by 4 bases, leaving 20 bases between them. This CDR3 has 18 amino acids. Germline V gene data show CDR1 as LNHNV and CDR2 as YYDKDF (reference sequence). Treatment meaning: 19 received Ad26.COV2.S at low or high dose, single or two shots; five or six received placebo; per-sample allocation not given. The investigators took samples on day 63 after the first vaccine or placebo injection. Method: immunoSEQ multiplex PCR; TCRdb's copy keeps in-frame clones and lacks some. The profile covers hundreds of thousands of clones, with about 85% appearing a single time and 6.4% taken by the ten largest.

This sample comprised peripheral blood, obtained in a trial of Ad26.COV2.S vaccine versus placebo. This clonotype was obtained from a person aged 18 to 59 who received the Ad26.COV2.S COVID-19 vaccine or a placebo. J is TRBJ2-3 and V is TRBV15; TRBD1 might be the D (6 bases). In DNA, the CDR3 is TGTGCCACCAGCAGAGATGATGGGACCCAAAAGGGGGCAGATACGCAGTATTTT. Its translation: CATSRDDGTQKGADTQYF.